The entry below gives a single TCR beta chain sequence along with its context. The library targeted TCRbeta and was prepared with unique molecular identifiers. TCRdb processed the PCR reads anew with MiXCR; each CDR3 protein has one entry. The sample holds under 750,000 distinct CDR3 sequences; roughly 24% are singletons and the top ten take roughly 15%. This specimen comes from a study of T-cell reconstitution after alpha-beta-depleted transplantation in children. This sequence was found in a boy in the first two years of life who had a stem cell transplant for acute myeloid leukemia, so the T cells may come from the graft donor. Sequencing used PBMCs, mostly from graft donor cells, obtained 360 days after TCRalphabeta/CD19-depleted stem cell transplant.

In DNA, the CDR3 is TGTGCCAGCAGTCCCTTAGTGGGGGGCAGCGAGACCCAGTACTTC. Encoded protein: CASSPLVGGSETQYF. The rearrangement links TRBV12-3 or TRBV12-4 to TRBJ2-5, with D possibly called TRBD1 or TRBD2 (6 bases each). The CDR3 is 15 residues long. Trimming pared 5 bases from V and 5 bases from J, leaving 18 bases between.